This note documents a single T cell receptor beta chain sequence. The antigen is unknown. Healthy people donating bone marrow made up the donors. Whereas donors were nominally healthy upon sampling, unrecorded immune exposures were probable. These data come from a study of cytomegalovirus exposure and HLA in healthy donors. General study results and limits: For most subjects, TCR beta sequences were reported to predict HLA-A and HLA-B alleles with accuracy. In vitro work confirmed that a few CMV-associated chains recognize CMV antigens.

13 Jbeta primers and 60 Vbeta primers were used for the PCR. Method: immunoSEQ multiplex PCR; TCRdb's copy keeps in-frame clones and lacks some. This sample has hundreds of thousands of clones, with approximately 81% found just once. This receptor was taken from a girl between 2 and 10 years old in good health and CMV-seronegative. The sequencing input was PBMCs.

The CDR3 coding sequence is TGTGCCAGTAGTTCCCGGGGGAATCAGCCCCAGCATTTT. Translation gives CASSSRGNQPQHF. The chain recombines TRBV19 with TRBJ1-5; perhaps TRBD1 as D (5 bases). Germline assignment: CDR1 LNHDA and CDR2 SQIVND (reference sequence). V lost 5 bases and J lost 4, with 9 bases in between. There are 13 residues in the CDR3. The full variable domain, its missing parts supplied by reference TRBV19 and TRBJ1-5, is DGGITQSPKYLFRKEGQNVTLSCEQNLNHDAMYWYRQDPGQGLRLIYYSQIVNDFQKGDIAEGYSVSREKKESFPLTVTSAQKNPTAFYLCASSSRGNQPQHFGDGTRLSIL.